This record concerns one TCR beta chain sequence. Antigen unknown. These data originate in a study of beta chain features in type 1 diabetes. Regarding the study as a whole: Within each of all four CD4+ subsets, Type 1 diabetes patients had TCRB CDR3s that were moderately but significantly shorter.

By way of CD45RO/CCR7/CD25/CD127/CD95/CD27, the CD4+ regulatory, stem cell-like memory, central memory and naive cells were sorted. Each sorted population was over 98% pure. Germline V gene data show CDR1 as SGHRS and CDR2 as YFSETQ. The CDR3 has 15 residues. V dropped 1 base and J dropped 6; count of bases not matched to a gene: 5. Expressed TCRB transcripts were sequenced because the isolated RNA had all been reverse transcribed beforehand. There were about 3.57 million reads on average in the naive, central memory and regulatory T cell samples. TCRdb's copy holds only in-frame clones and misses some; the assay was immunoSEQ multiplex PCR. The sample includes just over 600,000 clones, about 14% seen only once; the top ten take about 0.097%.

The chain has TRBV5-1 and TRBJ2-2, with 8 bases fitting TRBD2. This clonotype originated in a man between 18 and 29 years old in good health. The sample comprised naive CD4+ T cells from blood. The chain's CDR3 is CASSLLAGLPGELFF. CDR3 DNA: TGCGCCAGCAGCTTGCTAGCGGGTCTCCCCGGGGAGCTGTTTTTT.